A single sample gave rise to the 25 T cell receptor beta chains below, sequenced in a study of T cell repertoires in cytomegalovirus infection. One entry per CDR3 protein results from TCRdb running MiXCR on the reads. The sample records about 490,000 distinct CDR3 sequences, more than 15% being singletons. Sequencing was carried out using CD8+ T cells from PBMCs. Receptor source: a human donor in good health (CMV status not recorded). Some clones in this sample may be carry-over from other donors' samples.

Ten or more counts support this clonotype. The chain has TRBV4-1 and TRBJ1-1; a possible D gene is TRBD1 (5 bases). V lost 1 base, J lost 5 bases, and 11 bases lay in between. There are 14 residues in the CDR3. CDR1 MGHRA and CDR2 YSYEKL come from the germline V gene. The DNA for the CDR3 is TGCGCCAGCAGCCAAGGGGTTGGGGGGACTGAAGCTTTCTTT. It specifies CASSQGVGGTEAFF.

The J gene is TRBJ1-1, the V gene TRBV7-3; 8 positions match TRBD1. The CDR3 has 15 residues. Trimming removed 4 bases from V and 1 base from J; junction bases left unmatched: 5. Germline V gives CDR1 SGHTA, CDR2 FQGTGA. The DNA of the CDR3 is TGTGCCAGCAGCTATGACAGGGGCCCGAACACTGAAGCTTTCTTT. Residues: CASSYDRGPNTEAFF.

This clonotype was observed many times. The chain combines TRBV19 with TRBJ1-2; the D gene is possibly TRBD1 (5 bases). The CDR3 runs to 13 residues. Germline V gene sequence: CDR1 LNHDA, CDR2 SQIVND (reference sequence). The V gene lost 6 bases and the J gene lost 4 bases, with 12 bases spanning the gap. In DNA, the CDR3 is TGTGCCAGTAGCCCGGGGGTAGGCTATGGCTACACCTTC. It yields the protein CASSPGVGYGYTF. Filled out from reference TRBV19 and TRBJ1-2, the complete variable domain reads DGGITQSPKYLFRKEGQNVTLSCEQNLNHDAMYWYRQDPGQGLRLIYYSQIVNDFQKGDIAEGYSVSREKKESFPLTVTSAQKNPTAFYLCASSPGVGYGYTFGSGTRLTVV.

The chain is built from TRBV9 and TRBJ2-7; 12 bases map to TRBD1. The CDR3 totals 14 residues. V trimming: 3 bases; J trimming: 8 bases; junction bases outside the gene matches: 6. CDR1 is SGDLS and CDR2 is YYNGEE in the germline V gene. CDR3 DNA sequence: TGTGCCAGCAGCGCGCGGGACAGGGGGCGAAAGCAGTACTTC. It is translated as CASSARDRGRKQYF.

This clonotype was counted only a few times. The CDR3 protein is CASSEYIAGGDGYTF. CDR3 bases: TGTGCCAGCAGTGAATATATCGCAGGGGGCGATGGCTACACCTTC. This chain joins TRBV25-1 and TRBJ1-2; 8 bases are shared with TRBD1. Per germline, CDR1 MGHDK and CDR2 SYGVNS. Trimming cost V 0 bases and J 6 bases; bases outside gene matches: 6. This CDR3 region has 15 residues.

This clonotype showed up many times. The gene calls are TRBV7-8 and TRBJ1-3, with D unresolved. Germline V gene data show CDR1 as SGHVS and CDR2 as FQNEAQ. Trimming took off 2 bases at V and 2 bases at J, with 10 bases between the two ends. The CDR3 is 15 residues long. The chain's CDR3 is CASSLMDGTGNTIYF. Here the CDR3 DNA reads TGTGCCAGCAGCTTAATGGACGGGACTGGAAACACCATATATTTT.

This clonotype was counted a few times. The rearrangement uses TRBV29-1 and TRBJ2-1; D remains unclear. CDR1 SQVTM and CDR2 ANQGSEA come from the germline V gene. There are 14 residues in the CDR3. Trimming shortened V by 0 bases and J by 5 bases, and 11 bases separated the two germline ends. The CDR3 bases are TGCAGCGTTGAAGATCAGATTTCGAACAATGAGCAGTTCTTC. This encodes CSVEDQISNNEQFF.

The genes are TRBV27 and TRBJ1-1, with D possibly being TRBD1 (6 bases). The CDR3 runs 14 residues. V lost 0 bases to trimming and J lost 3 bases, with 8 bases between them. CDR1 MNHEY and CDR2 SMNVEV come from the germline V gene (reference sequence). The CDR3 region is CASSLSRGYTEAFF. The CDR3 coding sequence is TGTGCCAGCAGTTTATCCAGGGGCTACACTGAAGCTTTCTTT.

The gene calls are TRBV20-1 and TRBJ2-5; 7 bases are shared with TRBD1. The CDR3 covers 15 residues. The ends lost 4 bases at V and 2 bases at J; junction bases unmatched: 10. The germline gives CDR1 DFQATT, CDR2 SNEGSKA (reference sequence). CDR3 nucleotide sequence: TGCAGTGCTACCCCTTACCACAGGGGACAAGAGACCCAGTACTTC. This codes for CSATPYHRGQETQYF.

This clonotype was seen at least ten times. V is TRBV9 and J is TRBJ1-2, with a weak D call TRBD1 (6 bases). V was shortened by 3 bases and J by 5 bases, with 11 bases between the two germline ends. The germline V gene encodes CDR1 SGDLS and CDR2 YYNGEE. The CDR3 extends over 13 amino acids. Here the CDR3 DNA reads TGTGCCAGCAGCGGTAACAGGGCGTATGGCTACACCTTC. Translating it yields CASSGNRAYGYTF. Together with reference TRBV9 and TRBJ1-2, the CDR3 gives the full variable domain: DSGVTQTPKHLITATGQRVTLRCSPRSGDLSVYWYQQSLDQGLQFLIQYYNGEERAKGNILERFSAQQFPDLHSELNLSSLELGDSALYFCASSGNRAYGYTFGSGTRLTVV.

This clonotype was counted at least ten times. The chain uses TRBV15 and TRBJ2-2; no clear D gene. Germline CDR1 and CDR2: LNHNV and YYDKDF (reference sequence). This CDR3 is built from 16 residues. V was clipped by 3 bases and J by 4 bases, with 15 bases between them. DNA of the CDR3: TGTGCCACCAGCAGGATGGACGCCACGGGCACCGGGGAGCTGTTTTTT. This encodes CATSRMDATGTGELFF.

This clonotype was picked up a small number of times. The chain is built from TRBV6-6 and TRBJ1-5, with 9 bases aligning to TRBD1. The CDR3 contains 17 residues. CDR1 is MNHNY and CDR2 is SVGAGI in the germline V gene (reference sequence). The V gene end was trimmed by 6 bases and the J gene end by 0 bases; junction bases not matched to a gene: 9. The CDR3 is CASREGQGNLSNQPQHF. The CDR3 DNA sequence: TGTGCCAGCAGGGAGGGACAGGGAAACCTTAGCAATCAGCCCCAGCATTTT.

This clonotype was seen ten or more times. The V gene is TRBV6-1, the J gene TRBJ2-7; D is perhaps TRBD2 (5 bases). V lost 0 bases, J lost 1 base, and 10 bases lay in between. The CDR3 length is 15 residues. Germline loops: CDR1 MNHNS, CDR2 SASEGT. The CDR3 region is CASSEAPTGSYEQYF. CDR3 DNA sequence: TGTGCCAGCAGTGAAGCTCCGACGGGATCCTACGAGCAGTACTTC.

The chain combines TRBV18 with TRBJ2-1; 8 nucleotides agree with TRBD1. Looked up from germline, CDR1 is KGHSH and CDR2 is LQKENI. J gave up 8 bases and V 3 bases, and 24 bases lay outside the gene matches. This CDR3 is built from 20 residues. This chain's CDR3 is CASSPLGRGRSYTRWDEQFF. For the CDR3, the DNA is TGTGCCAGCTCACCCCTGGGCAGGGGGCGATCTTACACGCGGTGGGATGAGCAGTTCTTC.

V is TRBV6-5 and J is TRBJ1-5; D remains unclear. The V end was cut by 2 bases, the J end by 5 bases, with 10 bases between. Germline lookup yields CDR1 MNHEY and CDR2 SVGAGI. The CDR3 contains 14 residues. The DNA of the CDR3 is TGTGCCAGCAGTTACGCCGAGGGTGATCAGCCCCAGCATTTT. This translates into CASSYAEGDQPQHF.

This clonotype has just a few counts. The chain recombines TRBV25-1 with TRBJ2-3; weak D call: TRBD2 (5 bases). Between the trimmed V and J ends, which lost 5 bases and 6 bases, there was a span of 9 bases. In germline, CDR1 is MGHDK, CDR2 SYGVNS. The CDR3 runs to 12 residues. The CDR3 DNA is TGTGCCAGCAGTCATAGCGTTGATACGCAGTATTTT. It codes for CASSHSVDTQYF.

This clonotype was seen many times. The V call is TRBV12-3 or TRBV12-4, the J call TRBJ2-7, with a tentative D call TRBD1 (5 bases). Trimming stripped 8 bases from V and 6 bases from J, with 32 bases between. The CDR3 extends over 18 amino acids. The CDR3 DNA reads TGTGCCAGCTCCATTTCGGAACCTTTTCGAGCAGGGAACGGCGAGCAGTACTTC. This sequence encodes CASSISEPFRAGNGEQYF.

The CDR3 DNA follows: TGTGCCAGCAGTCGACAGGGGTCGGCTATTAGCAATCAGCCCCAGCATTTT. Protein product: CASSRQGSAISNQPQHF. The chain is built from TRBV2 and TRBJ1-5, with TRBD1 matching over 8 bases. The CDR3 runs 17 residues. Germline assignment: CDR1 SNHLY and CDR2 FYNNEI. Germline trimming cut 5 bases from V and 0 bases from J; bases unmatched to any gene: 9.

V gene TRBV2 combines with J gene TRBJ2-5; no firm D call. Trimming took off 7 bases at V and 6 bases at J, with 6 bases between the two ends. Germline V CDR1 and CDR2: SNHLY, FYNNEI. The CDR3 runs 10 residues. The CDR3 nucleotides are TGTGCCAGCAAGGGAAAGACCCAGTACTTC. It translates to CASKGKTQYF.

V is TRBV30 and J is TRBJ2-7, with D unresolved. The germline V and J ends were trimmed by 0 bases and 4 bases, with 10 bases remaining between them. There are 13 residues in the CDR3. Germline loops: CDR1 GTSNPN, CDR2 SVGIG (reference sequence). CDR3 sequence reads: CAWSVSGTYEQYF. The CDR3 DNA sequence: TGTGCCTGGAGTGTATCTGGAACTTACGAGCAGTACTTC.

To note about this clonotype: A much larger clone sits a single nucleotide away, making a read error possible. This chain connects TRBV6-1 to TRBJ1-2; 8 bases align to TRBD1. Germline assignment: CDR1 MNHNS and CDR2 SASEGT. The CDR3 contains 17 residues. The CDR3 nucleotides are TGTACCAGCAGTGAAGGGGCGACAGGGGCCCTGGACTATGGCTACACCTTC. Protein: CTSSEGATGALDYGYTF.

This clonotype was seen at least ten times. Written as DNA, the CDR3 is TGTGCCAGCAGCTTGGGTCCCGGTTCAGGCTACGAGCAGTACTTC. Translating it yields CASSLGPGSGYEQYF. V is TRBV7-9 and J is TRBJ2-7; no firm D call. CDR3 size: 15 residues. Trimming took 3 bases from V and 3 from J, leaving 15 bases between them. The germline V gene encodes CDR1 SEHNR and CDR2 FQNEAQ (reference sequence).

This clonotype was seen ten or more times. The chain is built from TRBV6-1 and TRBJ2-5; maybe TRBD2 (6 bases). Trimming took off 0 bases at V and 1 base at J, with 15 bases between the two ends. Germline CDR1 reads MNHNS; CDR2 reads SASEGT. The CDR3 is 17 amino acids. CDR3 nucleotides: TGTGCCAGCAGTGAAGCGCGTGGCGGGGTACTCCAAGAGACCCAGTACTTC. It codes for CASSEARGGVLQETQYF.

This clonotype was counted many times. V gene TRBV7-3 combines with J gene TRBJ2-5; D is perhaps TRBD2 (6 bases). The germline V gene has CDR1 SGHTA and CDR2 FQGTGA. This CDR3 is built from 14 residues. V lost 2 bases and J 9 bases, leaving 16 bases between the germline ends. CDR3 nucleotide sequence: TGTGCCAGCAGCTTAGTAGGAGGCCCGGGGGCCCAGTACTTC. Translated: CASSLVGGPGAQYF.

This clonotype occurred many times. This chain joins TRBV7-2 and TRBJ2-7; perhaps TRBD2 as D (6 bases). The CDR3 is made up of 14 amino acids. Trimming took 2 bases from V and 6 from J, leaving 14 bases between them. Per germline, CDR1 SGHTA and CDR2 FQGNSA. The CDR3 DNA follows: TGTGCCAGCAGCTTATCGGGACTGGGGCTCGAGCAGTACTTC. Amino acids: CASSLSGLGLEQYF.